These T cell receptor beta chains were read from a single sample in a study of OX40 agonist ivuxolimab in advanced cancers. The protocol was immunoSEQ multiplex PCR, while the TCRdb copy is restricted to in-frame clones and leaves out a portion. The sample consists of 65,000 to 75,000 clones, 70% to 90% of them appearing once. The source was CD4+ or CD8+ T cells sorted from blood, collected in a trial of the OX40 agonist ivuxolimab. These receptors came from an adult with an advanced solid tumor such as melanoma, head and neck, liver or kidney cancer. Both conserved end residues are part of each CDR3. The order of the fields is V gene, D gene, J gene, clone size, CDR3 length, CDR3 DNA, CDR3 protein. A D gene is named only where the DNA matches it firmly. Rows may omit the clone size; those that give it use once, few, many or a size class.

>TRBV4-1|NA|TRBJ2-7|NA|19
TGCGCCAGCAGCCAAGGACAGGGGACGCTAGCGGGACGGATGGGCGAGCAGTACTTC
CASSQGQGTLAGRMGEQYF
>TRBV25-1|NA|TRBJ1-4|NA|13
TGTGCCAGCAGACGGGACCTTAATGAAAAACTGTTTTTT
CASRRDLNEKLFF
>TRBV6-1|NA|TRBJ1-5|NA|15
TGTGCCAGCAGCTCCGGGACAAATAACAATCAGCCCCAGCATTTT
CASSSGTNNNQPQHF
>TRBV7-9|TRBD2|TRBJ2-1|NA|16
TGTGCCAGCAGCGGCTACTCCGGGACTAGCATTAATGAGCAGTTCTTC
CASSGYSGTSINEQFF
>TRBV19|NA|TRBJ1-1|NA|13
TGTGCCAGTAAATGGGTGACGAGCACTGAAGCTTTCTTT
CASKWVTSTEAFF
>TRBV6-5|TRBD2|TRBJ2-3|NA|16
TGTGCCAGCAGTTACGGTAGCGGGAGTCCAACAGATACGCAGTATTTT
CASSYGSGSPTDTQYF
>TRBV18|TRBD2|TRBJ2-7|NA|13
TGCGCCAGCTCACCAGGACTAGAGTGGCCTCCGTACTTC
CASSPGLEWPPYF
>TRBV6-5|TRBD1|TRBJ1-4|NA|15
TGTGCCAGCAGTTATTGGGGACAGGGGCGTGAAAAACTGTTTTTT
CASSYWGQGREKLFF
>TRBV28|TRBD1|TRBJ2-7|NA|18
TGTGCCAGCAGTCTCACTTACAGGGGAAAGATAAATTCCTACGAGCAGTACTTC
CASSLTYRGKINSYEQYF
>TRBV4-1|NA|TRBJ1-2|once|17
TGCGCCAGCAGCCCGGAGACAGGTGGGTTAACTCACTATGGCTACACCTTC
CASSPETGGLTHYGYTF
>TRBV15|TRBD1|TRBJ1-4|once|17
TGTGCCACCAGCAGAGTAGGGACAGGGAAAACTAATGAAAAACTGTTTTTT
CATSRVGTGKTNEKLFF
>TRBV4-2|NA|TRBJ2-1|NA|16
TGTGCCAGCAGCCGAGGCCTTGGTGGGACGGGGAATGAGCAGTTCTTC
CASSRGLGGTGNEQFF
>TRBV7-9|TRBD1|TRBJ2-5|NA|13
TGTGCCAGCAGCGGACAGGGGCGGGAGACCCAGTACTTC
CASSGQGRETQYF
>TRBV18|NA|TRBJ1-1|NA|15
TGTGCCAGCTCACCACCCCCAGGGACGAACACTGAAGCTTTCTTT
CASSPPPGTNTEAFF
>TRBV27|TRBD2|TRBJ2-1|NA|14
TGTGCCAGCGGGAGGGGTCTAGCCTACAATGAGCAGTTCTTC
CASGRGLAYNEQFF
>TRBV27|TRBD1|TRBJ2-7|NA|16
TGTGCCAGCAGTTTATCGCCCGGACAGGCCTCCTACGAGCAGTACTTC
CASSLSPGQASYEQYF
>TRBV25-1|TRBD2|TRBJ2-5|NA|14
TGTGCCAGCGGAGGGACTAGCGGGATGGAGACCCAGTACTTC
CASGGTSGMETQYF
>TRBV6-5|NA|TRBJ1-1|NA|13
TGTGCCAGCAGCCTCGACAGGAACACTGAAGCTTTCTTT
CASSLDRNTEAFF
>TRBV9|NA|TRBJ2-5|NA|11
TGTGCCAGCAGCGTAGTGGGGACCCAGTACTTC
CASSVVGTQYF
>TRBV2|NA|TRBJ2-1|NA|14
TGTGCCAGCAGTGAGTCTAGCGTATACAATGAGCAGTTCTTC
CASSESSVYNEQFF
>TRBV6-1|NA|TRBJ1-1|NA|14
TGTGCCAGCAGTGAAGGACCCATTCGGACTGAAGCTTTCTTT
CASSEGPIRTEAFF
>TRBV30|NA|TRBJ1-5|NA|14
TGTGCCTGGAGTGGAGGGCATAGCAATCAGCCCCAGCATTTT
CAWSGGHSNQPQHF
>TRBV2|TRBD1|TRBJ1-1|once|13
TGTGCCAGCAGTGAAAAGGGGGCGACTGAAGCTTTCTTT
CASSEKGATEAFF
>TRBV27|TRBD1|TRBJ2-7|once|15
TGTGCCAGCAGTTTATATGGACAGGGGTACTACGAGCAGTACTTC
CASSLYGQGYYEQYF
>TRBV7-3|NA|TRBJ1-6|NA|14
TGTGCCAGCAGTTACGGGACGAATAATTCACCCCTCCACTTT
CASSYGTNNSPLHF
>TRBV7-3|NA|TRBJ2-3|NA|17
TGTGCCAGCAGCTTAAGGCCAGCGAGAACTAACACAGATACGCAGTATTTT
CASSLRPARTNTDTQYF
>TRBV7-9|TRBD2|TRBJ2-7|NA|15
TGTGCCAGCAGCCTGCTAGCGGGGGGACCCTACGAGCAGTACTTC
CASSLLAGGPYEQYF
>TRBV7-9|NA|TRBJ1-2|NA|14
TGTGCCAGCAGCAGAACAGGGCCGGGGGGGGGCTACACCTTC
CASSRTGPGGGYTF
>TRBV28|NA|TRBJ2-1|NA|13
TGTGCCAGCAGTTCGACAGATAACAATGAGCAGTTCTTC
CASSSTDNNEQFF
>TRBV9|NA|TRBJ1-6|NA|15
TGTGCCAGCAGCGTAAGGGGGGAAGGAAATTCACCCCTCCACTTT
CASSVRGEGNSPLHF
>TRBV6-5|NA|TRBJ2-5|NA|15
TGTGCCAGCAGTTACTCGGGCACCAATGGGGAGACCCAGTACTTC
CASSYSGTNGETQYF
>TRBV2|NA|TRBJ2-3|NA|15
TGTGCCAGCAGTATCACACTTACTAGCACAGATACGCAGTATTTT
CASSITLTSTDTQYF
>TRBV7-3|NA|TRBJ2-3|NA|16
TGTGCCAGCAGCTCTAACGGGGGCGGGGCAATAGATACGCAGTATTTT
CASSSNGGGAIDTQYF
>TRBV6-5|TRBD1|TRBJ2-1|NA|13
TGTGCCAGCAGCCCCATTCCGGGACAGCAGCAGTTCTTC
CASSPIPGQQQFF
>TRBV27|TRBD2|TRBJ2-7|NA|15
TGTGCCAGCCAAAACCGAGCGGGACTTTCATACGAGCAGTACTTC
CASQNRAGLSYEQYF
>TRBV19|NA|TRBJ2-7|NA|13
TGTGCCAGTAGTATAGGGGGGACCTACGAGCAGTACTTC
CASSIGGTYEQYF